These 31 T cell receptor beta chains were all obtained from the same sample, sequenced in a study of shared clonotypes between healthy human individuals (dated by TCRdb to about 2020). The library was produced with the immunoSEQ multiplex PCR assay. TCRdb mirrors the immuneACCESS table, restricted to in-frame sequences. Some clones are absent from its copies; in checked studies, under half trace to an unresolved V gene, and the reason for the others is unknown. Recorded for this sample are a few million clones; 85% to 95% of them occurred a single time. The top ten clones comprise roughly 0.36% of the sample. The sample was naive CD4+ T cells from PBMCs. The label giving this sample's cell subset or site can be read as: CD45RA+ positively selected. These TCRs come from a man aged 18 to 29 in good health. Some clones in this sample may be carry-over from other donors' samples.

J is TRBJ1-2 and V is TRBV27; D might be TRBD1 (5 bases). The CDR3 is 17 residues long. Germline V lookup: CDR1 MNHEY, CDR2 SMNVEV (reference sequence). V was trimmed by 4 bases and J by 2 bases, leaving 20 bases between them. CDR3 sequence (DNA): TGTGCCAGCAGTTCTGCTGGGGCAGGGAAGTGGAACTATGGCTACACCTTC. This codes for CASSSAGAGKWNYGYTF.

The gene calls are TRBV9 and TRBJ1-3; the match to TRBD1 covers 8 bases. Germline V gives CDR1 SGDLS, CDR2 YYNGEE. The CDR3 covers 16 residues. The V segment lost 2 bases and the J segment 3 bases; nucleotides outside the gene matches: 7. The CDR3 nucleotides read TGTGCCAGCAGCGTGTTTGACAGGGGCGGTGGAAACACCATATATTTT. This encodes CASSVFDRGGGNTIYF.

This chain connects TRBV18 to TRBJ1-5; D gene uncertain. Germline-derived CDR1 and CDR2 are KGHSH and LQKENI. With 3 bases removed from V and 0 bases from J, the gap between germline ends came to 18 bases. The CDR3 sequence is 18 residues long. Written as DNA, the CDR3 is TGTGCCAGCTCACCGGGAGCGCAGTACCTTTATAGCAATCAGCCCCAGCATTTT. Translated: CASSPGAQYLYSNQPQHF.

The gene calls are TRBV5-1 and TRBJ2-7; a possible D gene is TRBD1 (6 bases). The germline V and J ends were trimmed by 4 bases and 2 bases, with 13 bases remaining between them. The CDR3 has 14 amino acids. Germline V gene sequence: CDR1 SGHRS, CDR2 YFSETQ. The CDR3: CASSPQGYTYEQYF. The CDR3 DNA sequence: TGCGCCAGCAGCCCCCAGGGGTATACCTACGAGCAGTACTTC.

This clone came up a few times. The identical CDR3 is also encoded by other nucleotide sequences in the sample. The chain joins TRBV7-2 to TRBJ2-1, with no clear D. Deletions cut 5 bases from V and 4 bases from J, with 3 bases between. CDR3 length: 11 amino acids. Germline V CDR1 and CDR2: SGHTA, FQGNSA. The CDR3 bases are TGTGCCAGCAGCCCTTACAATGAGCAGTTCTTC. It encodes CASSPYNEQFF.

The CDR3 coding sequence is TGTGCCAGCAGTGAATTTCCAGACCGAGAAGCTTTCTTT. Its protein is CASSEFPDREAFF. This rearrangement joins TRBV25-1 to TRBJ1-1; D ambiguous. Germline V gene sequence: CDR1 MGHDK, CDR2 SYGVNS. V lost 1 base and J 8 bases, leaving 11 bases between the germline ends. The CDR3 consists of 13 residues.

As to this clone: This specimen includes other DNA sequences encoding the same CDR3. The rearrangement joins TRBV7-2 to TRBJ2-3, with 7 bases matching TRBD2. CDR3 length equals 14 residues. Germline V gives CDR1 SGHTA, CDR2 FQGNSA. V gave up 6 bases and J gave up 2 bases; unmatched junction bases: 5. CDR3 DNA: TGTGCCAGCAGTTTGAGCGGGGCCACAGATACGCAGTATTTT. Its protein product is CASSLSGATDTQYF.

Comments on this clone: The sample carries other DNA sequences with the same CDR3. Written as DNA, the CDR3 is TGCGCCAGCAGCTTGGCCCAGGAGACCCAGTACTTC. Translated, it gives CASSLAQETQYF. The chain employs TRBV5-1 and TRBJ2-5; the D is unclear. Germline CDR1 SGHRS, CDR2 YFSETQ. This CDR3 is built from 12 residues. Trimming stripped 0 bases from V and 5 bases from J, with 5 bases between.

The chain has TRBV19 and TRBJ2-5; tentative D call: TRBD1 (6 bases). Germline CDR1 is LNHDA and CDR2 is SQIVND (reference sequence). V lost 4 bases to trimming and J lost 5 bases, with 14 bases between them. This CDR3 has 14 amino acids. CDR3 sequence (DNA): TGTGCCAGTAGTACAACAGGGTTCTCGGAGACCCAGTACTTC. Translating gives CASSTTGFSETQYF.

This clone came up once. In the same sample, other DNA sequences code for this CDR3. This chain uses TRBV9 with TRBJ2-1, with D tentatively TRBD2 (6 bases). Germline CDR1 SGDLS, CDR2 YYNGEE. Trimming removed 0 bases at V and 0 bases at J, with 10 bases between. The CDR3 is 16 amino acids. The CDR3 protein is CASSVGGASSYNEQFF. CDR3 bases: TGTGCCAGCAGCGTAGGCGGGGCGAGCTCCTACAATGAGCAGTTCTTC.

The rearrangement links TRBV28 to TRBJ2-2; 7 nucleotides line up with TRBD2. CDR1 MDHEN and CDR2 SYDVKM come from the germline V gene. The CDR3 runs to 14 residues. J was trimmed by 4 bases and V by 6 bases; bases with no gene match: 5. The CDR3 sequence is CASRRLARTGELFF. In DNA, the CDR3 is TGTGCCAGCAGAAGACTAGCTCGCACCGGGGAGCTGTTTTTT.

The rearrangement links TRBV30 to TRBJ2-5, with D possibly being TRBD1 or TRBD2 (5 bases each). This CDR3 is 15 amino acids long. Trimming left V 0 bases short and J 1 base short, with 12 bases between. Germline CDR1 is GTSNPN and CDR2 is SVGIG (reference sequence). The CDR3 DNA follows: TGTGCCTGGAGTGTACCGGGGCGGACCCAAGAGACCCAGTACTTC. It is translated as CAWSVPGRTQETQYF.

This chain connects TRBV5-1 to TRBJ1-2, with TRBD1 as a possible D gene (5 bases). The V end was cut by 0 bases, the J end by 7 bases, with 13 bases between. From germline, CDR1 is SGHRS and CDR2 YFSETQ. This CDR3 is 14 amino acids long. The CDR3 here is CASSLATTVGGYTF. DNA of the CDR3: TGCGCCAGCAGCTTGGCGACGACAGTCGGTGGCTACACCTTC.

The CDR3 bases are TGTGCCAGCAGCCGAGGACCCTGGGCTGAGCAGTTCTTC. The encoded protein is CASSRGPWAEQFF. This rearrangement joins TRBV7-2 to TRBJ2-1, with D unresolved. V was shortened by 5 bases and J by 9 bases, with 14 bases between the two germline ends. This CDR3 comprises 13 residues. The germline V gene has CDR1 SGHTA and CDR2 FQGNSA.

This clone has just one count. This chain connects TRBV5-1 to TRBJ2-5; weak D call: TRBD2 (5 bases). V lost 3 bases to trimming and J lost 10 bases, with 13 bases between them. This CDR3 contains 12 residues. Germline CDR1 is SGHRS and CDR2 is YFSETQ. CDR3 loop: CASSSPYRGQYF. CDR3 nucleotide sequence: TGCGCCAGCAGCTCTCCATATCGGGGCCAGTACTTC. The full variable domain, in which reference TRBV5-1 and TRBJ2-5 provide the parts outside the CDR3, is KAGVTQTPRYLIKTRGQQVTLSCSPISGHRSVSWYQQTPGQGLQFLFEYFSETQRNKGNFPGRFSGRQFSNSRSEMNVSTLELGDSALYLCASSSPYRGQYFGPGTRLLVL.

This clone was picked up one time. The CDR3 here is CASSEGSGRARETQYF. CDR3 DNA sequence: TGCGCCAGCAGTGAGGGATCCGGGAGGGCCAGAGAGACCCAGTACTTC. The V and J genes are TRBV10-1 and TRBJ2-5; 8 nucleotides agree with TRBD2. The CDR3 loop spans 16 amino acids. V was clipped by 2 bases and J by 4 bases; unmatched bases: 9. Germline CDR1 is WNHNN and CDR2 is SYGVQD (reference sequence).

This clone was seen just once. The sample carries other DNA sequences with the same CDR3. The rearrangement uses TRBV20-1 and TRBJ2-1, with D possibly being TRBD1 or TRBD2 (5 bases each). This CDR3 spans 11 amino acids. The germline V gene has CDR1 DFQATT and CDR2 SNEGSKA (reference sequence). V lost 2 bases, J lost 13 bases, and 12 bases lay in between. The CDR3, as DNA: TGCAGTGCTAGACTAGGGGCGGGTCAGTTCTTC. This gives the protein CSARLGAGQFF.

This clone was found once. The chain links TRBV19 to TRBJ2-1; D may be TRBD1 (5 bases). This CDR3 region has 14 residues. CDR1 LNHDA and CDR2 SQIVND come from the germline V gene (reference sequence). The germline V and J ends were trimmed by 5 bases and 5 bases, with 13 bases remaining between them. For the CDR3, the DNA is TGTGCCAGTAGTCGGTATACAGGAAACAATGAGCAGTTCTTC. Translating it yields CASSRYTGNNEQFF.

The chain carries TRBV5-1 and TRBJ2-3; 11 nucleotides match TRBD2. The trim removed 7 bases at V and 0 bases at J, leaving 7 bases unmatched. This CDR3 comprises 16 residues. CDR1 is SGHRS, CDR2 YFSETQ, per germline. CDR3 bases: TGCGCCAGCCTACAGGGGACTAGCGGTAGCACAGATACGCAGTATTTT. This sequence encodes CASLQGTSGSTDTQYF. The entire variable domain, with the rest obtained from reference TRBV5-1 and TRBJ2-3, is as follows: KAGVTQTPRYLIKTRGQQVTLSCSPISGHRSVSWYQQTPGQGLQFLFEYFSETQRNKGNFPGRFSGRQFSNSRSEMNVSTLELGDSALYLCASLQGTSGSTDTQYFGPGTRLTVL.

Remarks on this clone: The sample holds other DNA sequences that translate to the same CDR3. The V gene is TRBV28, the J gene TRBJ1-2, with unresolved D. The germline CDR1 and CDR2 sequences are MDHEN and SYDVKM. V was pared by 7 bases and J by 5 bases, with 8 bases between. The CDR3 has 11 residues. This chain's CDR3 is CASTDRYGYTF. The CDR3 DNA reads as TGTGCCAGCACGGACCGTTATGGCTACACCTTC.

V and J are TRBV14 and TRBJ2-1; unclear D gene. The length of the CDR3 is 15 residues. Germline lookup yields CDR1 SGHDN and CDR2 FVKESK. V shed 3 bases and J shed 2 bases, with 11 bases lying between them. CDR3 protein: CASSQSYSPYNEQFF. CDR3 sequence (DNA): TGTGCCAGCAGCCAGTCCTATTCCCCCTACAATGAGCAGTTCTTC.

The rearrangement uses TRBV4-1 and TRBJ2-4; the D is unclear. The CDR3 consists of 17 residues. With 0 bases removed from V and 0 bases from J, the gap between germline ends came to 12 bases. CDR1 and CDR2 from the germline V gene are MGHRA and YSYEKL. The CDR3 region is CASSQEIPILAKNIQYF. CDR3 coding DNA: TGCGCCAGCAGCCAAGAAATCCCAATTCTAGCCAAAAACATTCAGTACTTC.

The sample holds one count of this clone. The V gene is TRBV15, the J gene TRBJ2-1, with 16 nucleotides matching TRBD2. Germline values: CDR1 LNHNV, CDR2 YYDKDF (reference sequence). V gave up 3 bases and J gave up 7 bases; unmatched junction bases: 9. This CDR3 is 18 amino acids long. The CDR3 region has the DNA TGTGCCACCAGCAGTCCGCCCGGGACTAGCGGGAGGGCGAATGAGCAGTTCTTC. Translated: CATSSPPGTSGRANEQFF.

This chain joins TRBV5-5 and TRBJ1-5; D is unclear. The CDR3 covers 16 residues. The V and J ends lost 4 bases and 5 bases respectively, with 19 bases between them. Germline V gives CDR1 SGHKS, CDR2 YYEKEE (reference sequence). CDR3 nucleotide sequence: TGTGCCAGCAGCAAAATTTCTACGGGCCACTATCAGCCCCAGCATTTT. It translates to CASSKISTGHYQPQHF.

The chain has TRBV13 and TRBJ2-5, with 10 bases aligning to TRBD1. Germline trimming cut 5 bases from V and 5 bases from J; bases unmatched to any gene: 14. Germline CDR1 PRHDT, CDR2 FYEKMQ (reference sequence). The CDR3 has 17 amino acids. DNA of the CDR3: TGTGCCAGCAGCCGAGTAAGCCGGGACAGGGGCGGGGAGACCCAGTACTTC. This gives the protein CASSRVSRDRGGETQYF. The complete variable domain, with remaining parts taken from reference TRBV13 and TRBJ2-5, reads AAGVIQSPRHLIKEKRETATLKCYPIPRHDTVYWYQQGPGQDPQFLISFYEKMQSDKGSIPDRFSAQQFSDYHSELNMSSLELGDSALYFCASSRVSRDRGGETQYFGPGTRLLVL.

This clone has only one observation. The chain employs TRBV7-6 and TRBJ2-7; D perhaps matches TRBD1 (5 bases). Germline assignment: CDR1 SGHVS and CDR2 FNYEAQ. CDR3 size: 17 residues. Trimming took 0 bases from V and 0 from J, leaving 15 bases between them. The CDR3 DNA follows: TGTGCCAGCAGCTTAGCGTTTGGGGCCCGTAGCTCCTACGAGCAGTACTTC. As protein: CASSLAFGARSSYEQYF.

The chain recombines TRBV28 with TRBJ2-7; TRBD1 or TRBD2 may be the D gene (6 bases each). Germline lookup yields CDR1 MDHEN and CDR2 SYDVKM. V shed 6 bases and J shed 0 bases, with 12 bases lying between them. This CDR3 has 14 residues. Here the CDR3 reads CASRVGGSSYEQYF. The CDR3 region has the DNA TGTGCCAGCAGGGTAGGGGGGAGCTCCTACGAGCAGTACTTC.

The V call is TRBV5-6, the J call TRBJ2-5; the D is unclear. Trimming left V 0 bases short and J 3 bases short, with 6 bases between. This CDR3 is 13 amino acids long. Per germline, CDR1 SGHDT and CDR2 YYEEEE. The chain's CDR3 is CASSLGFKETQYF. DNA of the CDR3: TGTGCCAGCAGCTTGGGATTTAAAGAGACCCAGTACTTC.

V is TRBV15 and J is TRBJ2-2, with 8 bases matching TRBD1. The V and J ends lost 5 bases and 7 bases, in that order; junction bases with no gene match: 9. The germline V gene encodes CDR1 LNHNV and CDR2 YYDKDF (reference sequence). The CDR3 contains 15 residues. Here the CDR3 DNA reads TGTGCCACCAGCGGAAGGACAGGGTTGATCGGGGAGCTGTTTTTT. Protein product: CATSGRTGLIGELFF.

This rearrangement joins TRBV2 to TRBJ2-7; the D gene could be TRBD1 or TRBD2 (6 bases each). CDR3 size: 13 residues. V shed 5 bases and J shed 4 bases, with 12 bases lying between them. The V gene's germline CDR1 is SNHLY and CDR2 FYNNEI. CDR3 sequence: CASSKGGFYEQYF. CDR3 DNA sequence: TGTGCCAGCAGTAAGGGGGGCTTTTACGAGCAGTACTTC.

The chain links TRBV5-4 to TRBJ2-1; D unresolved. Trimming shortened V by 4 bases and J by 9 bases, and 11 bases separated the two germline ends. Germline CDR1 SGHNT, CDR2 YYREEE (reference sequence). This CDR3 region has 12 residues. Here the CDR3 reads CASSERKGEQFF. The CDR3 DNA is TGTGCCAGCAGCGAAAGGAAGGGTGAGCAGTTCTTC.